A selection of T cell receptor beta chains follows, all from one sample in a study of T cell repertoires in cytomegalovirus infection. A single record per CDR3 protein comes from TCRdb applying MiXCR to the reads. Of hundreds of thousands of distinct CDR3 sequences listed, 20% to 25% are singletons. Source material: CD8+ T cells from PBMCs. Receptors were obtained from a human donor in good health (CMV status not recorded). Some clones in this sample may be carry-over from other donors' samples. Both conserved end residues are part of each CDR3. The D gene is left open where the match is weak. Clone sizes are given selectively: once, few, many, or a class where the clone is expanded.

DNA	CDR3	V	D	J	size
TGTGCCAGCAGCTTAGGCACCGTCAGGGCGGTGGGCGAGCAGTACTTC	CASSLGTVRAVGEQYF	TRBV13	NA	TRBJ2-7	NA
TGTGCCAGCAGCCGCGGGGGCCCAAGTCACCTCTCCTACAATGAGCAGTTCTTC	CASSRGGPSHLSYNEQFF	TRBV6-1	NA	TRBJ2-1	few
TGTGCCAGCAGAGGCACCGGGACTAGCGGGGAAAAAGATAGCACAGATACGCAGTATTTT	CASRGTGTSGEKDSTDTQYF	TRBV7-8	TRBD2	TRBJ2-3	many
TGTGCCAGCAGGGGACTCCTCCCCGGCTACACCTTC	CASRGLLPGYTF	TRBV7-9	NA	TRBJ1-2	many
TGTGCCAGCAGCTTCATGACTCACAAGTCCTACAATGAGCAGTTCTTC	CASSFMTHKSYNEQFF	TRBV7-8	NA	TRBJ2-1	many
TGTGCCAGCAGCCCTCGTCTAGCGGGGGTAGAGGCAGATACGCAGTATTTT	CASSPRLAGVEADTQYF	TRBV4-2	TRBD2	TRBJ2-3	few
TGTGCCAGCAGGGTCCGGACAGGGGTCCAAGAGACCCAGTACTTC	CASRVRTGVQETQYF	TRBV27	TRBD1	TRBJ2-5	few
TGTGCCAGCAGCTTCGGCGGGGGCGACTTGGAGACCCAGTACTTC	CASSFGGGDLETQYF	TRBV7-6	NA	TRBJ2-5	many
TGTGCCAGCAGTGGAGACAGGGTAGAAGACTATGGCTACACCTTC	CASSGDRVEDYGYTF	TRBV28	TRBD1	TRBJ1-2	few
TGCAGTGCTCCTCGACCGGGACGAAAGGGAGGCGTGGCTAATGAAAAACTGTTTTTT	CSAPRPGRKGGVANEKLFF	TRBV20-1	NA	TRBJ1-4	few
TGTGTCAGCAGTACCTTCAATCAGCCCCAGCATTTT	CVSSTFNQPQHF	TRBV7-6	NA	TRBJ1-5	NA
TGTGCCAGCAGCTCCTCTGGGACAGGCAACTTGAATGAGCAGTTCTTC	CASSSSGTGNLNEQFF	TRBV7-2	TRBD1	TRBJ2-1	many
TGCAGCGCCTCCGGGACTAGCGGCCCCGGGGACTACAATGAGCAGTTCTTC	CSASGTSGPGDYNEQFF	TRBV29-1	TRBD2	TRBJ2-1	NA